Below are 28 T cell receptor beta chains sequenced from a single sample in a study of blood T cells in healthy people across ages. PCR was performed a second time for about 7 to 11 cycles using a sample-barcoded 5' primer and a J-beta primer mix. TCRdb reanalysed the 5' RACE reads using MiXCR and keeps one entry per CDR3 protein. Of 800,000 to 1,300,000 distinct CDR3 sequences listed, roughly a quarter are singletons. The data also belong to a second study, concerning T cells of mothers and their children.

The sample comprised blood. All receptors derive from a girl aged 2 to 10 in good health.

The chain joins TRBV4-1 to TRBJ1-1; D ambiguous. V was pared by 4 bases and J by 4 bases, with 10 bases between. Germline CDR1 MGHRA, CDR2 YSYEKL. The CDR3 consists of 13 residues. The CDR3 DNA sequence: TGCGCCAGCAGCCCAGGAATTCGCACTGAAGCTTTCTTT. Translation gives CASSPGIRTEAFF.

The chain is built from TRBV20-1 and TRBJ2-7; 11 bases align to TRBD2. This CDR3 is built from 16 residues. Trimming removed 3 bases from V and 0 bases from J; junction bases left unmatched: 7. CDR1 is DFQATT and CDR2 is SNEGSKA in the germline V gene (reference sequence). The CDR3 sequence is CSASSPLAGGSYEQYF. The CDR3 DNA reads as TGCAGTGCTAGCTCACCCCTAGCGGGGGGCTCCTACGAGCAGTACTTC.

This clonotype appeared once. A much larger clone differs from this one at a single base, so this may be a read error. The rearrangement links TRBV28 to TRBJ1-2, with unresolved D. The CDR3 extends over 11 amino acids. CDR1 and CDR2 from the germline V gene are MDHEN and SYDVKM. The CDR3 protein is CARSFFGGYTF. The CDR3, as DNA: TGTGCCAGGAGTTTCTTCGGTGGCTACACCTTC.

Concerning this clonotype: This sequence may be a read error, since a much larger clone differs from it by one base. The rearrangement links TRBV4-3 to TRBJ2-2; D possibly matches TRBD1 or TRBD2 (5 bases each). The CDR3 totals 16 residues. Per the germline V gene, CDR1 is LGHNA and CDR2 is YSLEER. As DNA, the CDR3 is TGCGCCAGCAGCCAAGATCAAATTAGTGGGACCGGGGAGCTGCTTTTT. Protein: CASSQDQISGTGELLF.

V gene TRBV12-3 or TRBV12-4 combines with J gene TRBJ2-7; a possible D gene is TRBD1 (6 bases). The CDR3 has 13 amino acids. Trimming stripped 7 bases from V and 10 bases from J, with 20 bases between. CDR3 sequence reads: CASTPIGWGHQYF. CDR3 coding DNA: TGTGCCAGCACCCCAATAGGGTGGGGACATCAGTACTTC.

The genes are TRBV5-1 and TRBJ1-2; the D is unclear. Germline CDR1 and CDR2: SGHRS and YFSETQ. V lost 4 bases to trimming and J lost 7 bases, with 14 bases between them. The CDR3 covers 13 residues. The CDR3 loop is CASSPEGLPGYTF. The CDR3, as DNA: TGCGCCAGCAGCCCGGAAGGACTCCCTGGCTACACCTTC.

This clonotype has more than one count but fewer than ten. The germline gene is not matched at one end of the junction; a read error may be the cause. This rearrangement joins TRBV9 to TRBJ1-3; D is perhaps TRBD1 (5 bases). The CDR3 is 15 amino acids. CDR1 and CDR2 from the germline V gene are SGDLS and YYNGEE. CDR3 bases: TGCGCCAGCAGCGGAGTAGGGGTTTTAGGAAACACCATATATTTT. It yields the protein CASSGVGVLGNTIYF.

The CDR3 region is CASSSDMTREQFF. CDR3 bases: TGTGCCAGCAGCTCGGACATGACTAGGGAGCAGTTCTTC. This rearrangement joins TRBV7-2 to TRBJ2-1; perhaps TRBD2 as D (6 bases). CDR1 SGHTA and CDR2 FQGNSA come from the germline V gene. Trimming left V 4 bases short and J 10 bases short, with 14 bases between. This CDR3 has 13 amino acids.

The chain is built from TRBV7-3 and TRBJ2-5, with 9 positions matching TRBD2. The CDR3 loop spans 16 amino acids. Trimming at V came to 2 bases and at J to 5 bases, leaving 9 bases not matched to a gene. In germline, CDR1 is SGHTA, CDR2 FQGTGA. CDR3: CASSLGLAGTRETQYF. The CDR3 DNA sequence: TGTGCCAGCAGCTTAGGGCTAGCGGGAACACGGGAGACCCAGTACTTC.

A remark on this clonotype: A read error may explain this, as a much larger clone is one base away. This chain connects TRBV2 to TRBJ2-2, with D tentatively TRBD1 (7 bases). V was cut by 7 bases and J by 4 bases, with 10 bases left in between. The CDR3 is 13 amino acids. The germline V gene has CDR1 SNHLY and CDR2 FYNNEI. The CDR3 sequence: CASNQGGTGELFF. DNA of the CDR3: TGTGCCAGCAACCAGGGGGGCACCGGGGAGCTGTTTTTT.

V and J are TRBV19 and TRBJ2-1; 13 bases map to TRBD2. V was clipped by 5 bases and J by 7 bases; unmatched bases: 8. The CDR3 covers 16 residues. CDR1 and CDR2 from the germline V gene are LNHDA and SQIVND (reference sequence). CDR3 nucleotide sequence: TGTGCCAGTAGTCCCAGACTAGCGGGAGGCTCTAATGAGCAGTTCTTC. Protein product: CASSPRLAGGSNEQFF. Based on the CDR3 plus reference TRBV19 and TRBJ2-1, the full variable domain is DGGITQSPKYLFRKEGQNVTLSCEQNLNHDAMYWYRQDPGQGLRLIYYSQIVNDFQKGDIAEGYSVSREKKESFPLTVTSAQKNPTAFYLCASSPRLAGGSNEQFFGPGTRLTVL.

The chain has TRBV20-1 and TRBJ2-1, with D uncertain. Trimming took 1 base from V and 13 from J, leaving 14 bases between them. This CDR3 region has 12 residues. Germline V CDR1 and CDR2: DFQATT, SNEGSKA (reference sequence). In nucleotides, the CDR3 is TGCAGTGCTAGAGGAACGGAGTTGGTTCAGTTCTTC. It codes for CSARGTELVQFF.

The chain is built from TRBV7-2 and TRBJ1-2, with a tentative D call TRBD1 (6 bases). V lost 6 bases and J lost 8, with 16 bases in between. The CDR3 consists of 13 residues. CDR1 SGHTA and CDR2 FQGNSA come from the germline V gene. The CDR3 loop is CASRLQGTDGYTF. The CDR3 nucleotides read TGTGCCAGCAGGCTTCAGGGGACGGACGGCTACACCTTC. Full variable domain (missing parts from reference TRBV7-2 and TRBJ1-2): GAGVSQSPSNKVTEKGKDVELRCDPISGHTALYWYRQSLGQGLEFLIYFQGNSAPDKSGLPSDRFSAERTGGSVSTLTIQRTQQEDSAVYLCASRLQGTDGYTFGSGTRLTVV.

The gene calls are TRBV7-2 and TRBJ2-5; 8 nucleotides match TRBD2. This CDR3 is 15 amino acids long. The germline V gene has CDR1 SGHTA and CDR2 FQGNSA. After removal of 5 bases from V and 4 bases from J, the junction contained 9 bases not matched to a gene. The CDR3 DNA reads TGTGCCAGCAGCCTTTCCAGCGGGAGTTCAGAGACCCAGTACTTC. It codes for CASSLSSGSSETQYF. The full variable domain, with the rest looked up from reference TRBV7-2 and TRBJ2-5, is GAGVSQSPSNKVTEKGKDVELRCDPISGHTALYWYRQSLGQGLEFLIYFQGNSAPDKSGLPSDRFSAERTGGSVSTLTIQRTQQEDSAVYLCASSLSSGSSETQYFGPGTRLLVL.

The chain has TRBV9 and TRBJ2-5; D remains ambiguous. The ends were cut back, 0 bases at V and 1 base at J, with 4 bases in the middle. This CDR3 region has 13 residues. CDR1 is SGDLS and CDR2 is YYNGEE in the germline V gene. CDR3 sequence reads: CASSVELQETQYF. Here the CDR3 DNA reads TGTGCCAGCAGCGTAGAGCTCCAAGAGACCCAGTACTTC.

The rearrangement joins TRBV28 to TRBJ2-5, with TRBD2 matching 10 bases. The DNA end lines up better with TRBJ2-1; the J call may be wrong. Germline CDR1 is MDHEN and CDR2 is SYDVKM. The CDR3 contains 14 residues. CDR3 nucleotides: TGTGCCAGCTCCCTAGCGGGAGAGGCCAATGAGCAGTTCTTC. Its translation is CASSLAGEANEQFF.

This clonotype was observed a few times. V and J are TRBV20-1 and TRBJ2-7; D may be TRBD2 (6 bases). Germline V lookup: CDR1 DFQATT, CDR2 SNEGSKA (reference sequence). This CDR3 contains 13 residues. Trimming cost V 1 base and J 3 bases, with 10 bases left between them. As DNA, the CDR3 is TGCAGTGCTAGAGTGCGGCGGGACTACGAGCAGTACTTC. As protein: CSARVRRDYEQYF.

V gene TRBV7-2 combines with J gene TRBJ1-5, with TRBD1 as a possible D gene (6 bases). CDR1 is SGHTA and CDR2 is FQGNSA in the germline V gene. Deletions cut 1 base from V and 0 bases from J, with 10 bases between. The CDR3 has 16 amino acids. The CDR3 nucleotides are TGTGCCAGCAGCTTAGGGACAGCTGATAGCAATCAGCCCCAGCATTTT. It yields the protein CASSLGTADSNQPQHF. Complete variable domain (other parts from reference TRBV7-2 and TRBJ1-5): GAGVSQSPSNKVTEKGKDVELRCDPISGHTALYWYRQSLGQGLEFLIYFQGNSAPDKSGLPSDRFSAERTGGSVSTLTIQRTQQEDSAVYLCASSLGTADSNQPQHFGDGTRLSIL.

Only a few counts were recorded for this clonotype. The CDR3 DNA sequence: TGTGCCACCAGTGATTTAATAGGATTTAGCACAGATACGCAGTATTTT. Its translation is CATSDLIGFSTDTQYF. The V gene is TRBV24-1, the J gene TRBJ2-3; no clear D gene. Germline-derived CDR1 and CDR2 are KGHDR and SFDVKD. Deletions cut 1 base from V and 0 bases from J, with 10 bases between. This CDR3 has 16 residues.

This chain connects TRBV25-1 to TRBJ2-5; the match to TRBD1 covers 8 bases. The end of the DNA aligns better with TRBJ2-7, so the J call may be wrong. This CDR3 is 16 amino acids long. Per germline, CDR1 MGHDK and CDR2 SYGVNS. The CDR3 reads CASSEMTGASSYEQYF. CDR3 nucleotides: TGTGCCAGCAGTGAAATGACAGGGGCCAGCTCCTACGAGCAGTACTTC.

The sample holds a few counts of this clonotype. V usage is TRBV7-2 and J usage is TRBJ2-4, with D possibly TRBD1 on 5 matching bases. The CDR3 is made up of 14 amino acids. Germline CDR1 is SGHTA and CDR2 is FQGNSA. Trimming cost V 5 bases and J 3 bases, with 11 bases left between them. The CDR3 sequence is CASSPDNLKNIQYF. In DNA form, the CDR3 reads TGTGCCAGCAGCCCGGACAATCTCAAAAACATTCAGTACTTC.

The J gene is TRBJ1-3, the V gene TRBV4-1; D is perhaps TRBD1 (5 bases). The CDR3 covers 17 residues. Trimming took 1 base from V and 0 from J, leaving 13 bases between them. Germline V gene data show CDR1 as MGHRA and CDR2 as YSYEKL. The CDR3 DNA reads TGCGCCAGCAGCCAAGGGGCTGGGCAGGGCTCTGGAAACACCATATATTTT. This gives the protein CASSQGAGQGSGNTIYF.

This chain connects TRBV6-5 to TRBJ1-4; no clear D. Trimming removed 6 bases from V and 4 bases from J, with 9 bases in between. The CDR3 is 13 residues long. Germline CDR1 is MNHEY and CDR2 is SVGAGI. The CDR3, as DNA: TGTGCCAGCAGCTCAGTGAATAATGAAAAACTGTTTTTT. Protein: CASSSVNNEKLFF.

The CDR3 sequence: CASIGPVYQPQHF. The CDR3 bases are TGTGCCAGCATTGGCCCCGTGTATCAGCCCCAGCATTTT. The rearrangement uses TRBV28 and TRBJ1-5; D is uncertain. This CDR3 contains 13 residues. Germline V gene lookup returns CDR1 MDHEN and CDR2 SYDVKM. Trimming shortened V by 7 bases and J by 5 bases, and 12 bases separated the two germline ends.

The gene calls are TRBV7-3 and TRBJ2-2; D is possibly TRBD1 or TRBD2 (5 bases each). The CDR3 extends over 14 amino acids. Trimming shortened V by 4 bases and J by 6 bases, and 12 bases separated the two germline ends. The germline CDR1 and CDR2 sequences are SGHTA and FQGTGA. DNA for the CDR3: TGTGCCAGCAGCTCAGACGTGGGGGCCGGGGAGCTGTTTTTT. Amino acids: CASSSDVGAGELFF.

This clonotype came up a few times. The chain employs TRBV6-5 and TRBJ1-2, with D possibly being TRBD1 (5 bases). CDR1 is MNHEY and CDR2 is SVGAGI in the germline V gene. The CDR3 is 13 amino acids. V was cut by 6 bases and J by 8 bases, with 16 bases left in between. The CDR3 reads CASSFDGGNGYTF. CDR3 DNA sequence: TGTGCCAGCAGCTTCGATGGGGGGAACGGCTACACCTTC.

There are a few counts of this clonotype. CDR3 loop: CASSQTPGMLSEKLFF. The CDR3 coding sequence is TGCGCCAGCAGCCAAACCCCCGGGATGTTGAGTGAAAAACTGTTTTTT. This rearrangement joins TRBV4-1 to TRBJ1-4; D ambiguous. Trimming removed 2 bases at V and 7 bases at J, with 17 bases between. Germline CDR1 is MGHRA and CDR2 is YSYEKL. This CDR3 comprises 16 residues.

This clonotype was detected a few times. The rearrangement joins TRBV20-1 to TRBJ2-5; D is tentatively TRBD1 or TRBD2 (6 bases each). Trimming took 2 bases from V and 4 from J, leaving 14 bases between them. CDR3 length equals 14 residues. The V gene's germline CDR1 is DFQATT and CDR2 SNEGSKA (reference sequence). The CDR3 loop is CSARQGGNRETQYF. The DNA for the CDR3 is TGCAGTGCTAGACAAGGGGGGAACCGAGAGACCCAGTACTTC.